The 30 T cell receptor beta chains in this list originate from one sample, sequenced in a study of T cell repertoires in cytomegalovirus infection. MiXCR, applied by TCRdb to the reads, yields one record per CDR3 protein. This sample has some 390,000 distinct CDR3 sequences, with around 18% found just once. Sequences were obtained from PBMCs. These receptors all come from a human donor in good health (CMV status not recorded). Some clones in this sample may be carry-over from other donors' samples.

The chain joins TRBV4-2 to TRBJ2-7; 7 positions match TRBD2. Germline loops: CDR1 LGHNA, CDR2 YNFKEQ. The CDR3 runs to 14 residues. V was pared by 3 bases and J by 6 bases, with 8 bases of the junction left unmatched. The CDR3 sequence: CASSQMTSTFEQYF. In nucleotides, the CDR3 is TGTGCCAGCAGCCAGATGACTAGCACCTTCGAGCAGTACTTC.

The chain couples TRBV6-2 or TRBV6-3 to TRBJ1-6, with D uncertain. The CDR3 consists of 12 residues. From germline, CDR1 is MNHEY and CDR2 SVGEGT. The V gene lost 7 bases and the J gene lost 10 bases, with 11 bases spanning the gap. CDR3 DNA sequence: TGTGCCAGCATGGACGGATTGTCACCCCTCCACTTT. It yields the protein CASMDGLSPLHF.

There are many counts of this clonotype. The chain combines TRBV7-8 with TRBJ2-7; D gene unclear. With 1 base removed from V and 2 bases from J, the gap between germline ends came to 9 bases. The germline V gene encodes CDR1 SGHVS and CDR2 FQNEAQ. The CDR3 consists of 14 residues. CDR3 nucleotides: TGTGCCAGCAGCTTAGGAACAAGGGCCTACGAGCAGTACTTC. Protein product: CASSLGTRAYEQYF.

This clonotype was picked up many times. V is TRBV7-2 and J is TRBJ2-7; D gene ambiguous. CDR3 size: 13 residues. Germline V gene lookup returns CDR1 SGHTA and CDR2 FQGNSA. The V end was cut by 1 base, the J end by 2 bases, with 6 bases between. CDR3 protein: CASSLVGPYEQYF. For the CDR3, the DNA is TGTGCCAGCAGCTTAGTGGGCCCCTACGAGCAGTACTTC.

V and J are TRBV7-9 and TRBJ1-1; the D is unclear. Looked up from germline, CDR1 is SEHNR and CDR2 is FQNEAQ (reference sequence). With 2 bases removed from V and 5 bases from J, the gap between germline ends came to 6 bases. The CDR3 has 12 amino acids. The CDR3 here is CASSLSATEAFF. CDR3 sequence (DNA): TGTGCCAGCAGCTTATCGGCGACTGAAGCTTTCTTT.

The gene calls are TRBV13 and TRBJ2-5; D remains unclear. The CDR3 contains 13 residues. V shed 5 bases and J shed 3 bases, with 10 bases lying between them. CDR1 and CDR2 from the germline V gene are PRHDT and FYEKMQ (reference sequence). CDR3 in DNA: TGTGCCAGCAGCCCACGGAGTGAAGAGACCCAGTACTTC. It encodes CASSPRSEETQYF.

This clonotype was seen just once. The genes are TRBV6-2 or TRBV6-3 and TRBJ2-1; 10 bases are shared with TRBD2. This CDR3 has 17 amino acids. The germline V gene encodes CDR1 MNHEY and CDR2 SVGEGT. V lost 6 bases, J lost 7 bases, and 15 bases stayed unmatched. The CDR3 loop is CASSPWGLAGVGNEQFF. The DNA of the CDR3 is TGTGCCAGCAGCCCATGGGGCCTAGCGGGAGTAGGTAATGAGCAGTTCTTC.

The rearrangement joins TRBV20-1 to TRBJ2-5; D perhaps matches TRBD1 (6 bases). The ends were cut back, 6 bases at V and 5 bases at J, with 13 bases in the middle. The V gene's germline CDR1 is DFQATT and CDR2 SNEGSKA (reference sequence). The CDR3 totals 12 residues. CDR3 sequence (DNA): TGCAGTGCCACCTGGCAGGGGGAGACCCAGTACTTC. The encoded protein is CSATWQGETQYF.

The chain recombines TRBV2 with TRBJ1-4; a possible D gene is TRBD1 (5 bases). The germline CDR1 and CDR2 sequences are SNHLY and FYNNEI. This CDR3 spans 11 amino acids. V was clipped by 11 bases and J by 8 bases, with 12 bases between them. The CDR3, as DNA: TGTGCCGGCCGAAAGGGGGAAAAACTGTTTTTT. It specifies CAGRKGEKLFF.

This clonotype was found many times. The chain is built from TRBV7-6 and TRBJ2-6; D remains unclear. This CDR3 region has 17 residues. CDR1 is SGHVS and CDR2 is FNYEAQ in the germline V gene. V was trimmed by 5 bases and J by 0 bases, leaving 14 bases between them. CDR3 nucleotides: TGTGCCAGCAGCCCCCGCCAGGTCACCTCTGGGGCCAACGTCCTGACTTTC. Its protein is CASSPRQVTSGANVLTF. Full variable domain (remainder filled in from reference TRBV7-6 and TRBJ2-6): GAGVSQSPRYKVTKRGQDVALRCDPISGHVSLYWYRQALGQGPEFLTYFNYEAQQDKSGLPNDRFSAERPEGSISTLTIQRTEQRDSAMYRCASSPRQVTSGANVLTFGAGSRLTVL.

This clonotype has a count of ten or more. CDR3 nucleotide sequence: TGTGCCAGCACCCGGGACGCGAGGTACGACGAGCAGTACTTC. It is translated as CASTRDARYDEQYF. This chain uses TRBV7-2 with TRBJ2-7; TRBD1 or TRBD2 may be the D gene (5 bases each). Between the trimmed V and J ends, which lost 7 bases and 5 bases, there was a span of 18 bases. The CDR3 spans 14 residues. Per the germline V gene, CDR1 is SGHTA and CDR2 is FQGNSA.

Ten or more counts support this clonotype. V and J are TRBV6-1 and TRBJ2-3; TRBD2 aligns across 13 bases. This CDR3 is 18 amino acids long. V shed 6 bases, J shed 0 bases, and the junction held 9 bases outside the gene matches. In germline, CDR1 is MNHNS, CDR2 SASEGT. DNA of the CDR3: TGTGCCAGCAGGCCGGGACTAGCGGGGCCCTACAGCACAGATACGCAGTATTTT. Its translation: CASRPGLAGPYSTDTQYF.

This clonotype was found many times. This chain's CDR3 is CASSEGGSGREDTQYF. The CDR3 DNA is TGCGCCAGCAGTGAAGGCGGCAGCGGGAGGGAGGATACGCAGTATTTT. The chain couples TRBV10-2 to TRBJ2-3, with 10 bases matching TRBD2. The germline CDR1 and CDR2 sequences are WSHSY and SAAADI. V lost 3 bases, J lost 6 bases, and 9 bases stayed unmatched. The CDR3 is 16 residues long.

This clonotype was seen at least ten times. The chain uses TRBV5-4 and TRBJ2-1, with unresolved D. Trimming shortened V by 6 bases and J by 2 bases, and 12 bases separated the two germline ends. Germline V CDR1 and CDR2: SGHNT, YYREEE (reference sequence). This CDR3 region has 14 residues. CDR3 bases: TGTGCCAGCACCCCCAGTTTTACCTACAATGAGCAGTTCTTC. Its translation is CASTPSFTYNEQFF.

The chain links TRBV20-1 to TRBJ2-5, with TRBD2 matching 7 bases. Germline CDR1 is DFQATT and CDR2 is SNEGSKA (reference sequence). V shed 6 bases and J 5 bases; nucleotides not matched to a gene: 12. This CDR3 region has 14 residues. The CDR3 region is CSAGEGSRRETQYF. The CDR3 nucleotides read TGCAGTGCCGGGGAGGGATCCAGGAGGGAGACCCAGTACTTC.

In its sample, this clonotype was seen a few times. The junction departs from germline at one end; a sequencing error may be responsible. This rearrangement joins TRBV6-2 or TRBV6-3 to TRBJ2-1; the D gene could be TRBD1 or TRBD2 (6 bases each). Germline assignment: CDR1 MNHEY and CDR2 SVGEGT. This CDR3 contains 12 residues. CDR3 coding DNA: TGTGCCAGCAGTCACAGGGACTTTCCCCGGGTCTTC. This encodes CASSHRDFPRVF.

This chain uses TRBV11-2 with TRBJ2-5, with D tentatively TRBD2 (5 bases). V lost 5 bases, J lost 3 bases, and 25 bases lay in between. CDR1 is SGHAT, CDR2 FQNNGV, per germline. The CDR3 sequence is 18 residues long. The CDR3, as DNA: TGTGCCAGCAGCCTGCCTCTCCCCCCCTTGAAGAGGGAAGAGACCCAGTACTTC. Translating it yields CASSLPLPPLKREETQYF. The whole variable domain, filled in from reference TRBV11-2 and TRBJ2-5, reads EAGVAQSPRYKIIEKRQSVAFWCNPISGHATLYWYQQILGQGPKLLIQFQNNGVVDDSQLPKDRFSAERLKGVDSTLKIQPAKLEDSAVYLCASSLPLPPLKREETQYFGPGTRLLVL.

V and J are TRBV12-3 or TRBV12-4 and TRBJ1-5; D unclear. The CDR3 is 12 amino acids. Trimming took 7 bases from V and 7 from J, leaving 11 bases between them. The CDR3 DNA sequence: TGTGCCAGCAAGGAGGGCCACCAGCCCCAGCATTTT. This translates into CASKEGHQPQHF.

In this sample, this clonotype turned up a few times. The V and J genes are TRBV19 and TRBJ2-2; weak D call: TRBD2 (6 bases). The CDR3 covers 16 residues. V shed 3 bases and J shed 2 bases, with 13 bases lying between them. CDR1 and CDR2 from the germline V gene are LNHDA and SQIVND (reference sequence). The CDR3 protein is CASSILGGVNTGELFF. CDR3 nucleotide sequence: TGTGCCAGTAGTATTCTGGGGGGAGTAAACACCGGGGAGCTGTTTTTT.

This clonotype occurred a few times. The chain is built from TRBV5-4 and TRBJ2-3; 7 positions agree with TRBD2. The V gene end was trimmed by 4 bases and the J gene end by 0 bases; junction bases not matched to a gene: 5. Germline V gives CDR1 SGHNT, CDR2 YYREEE (reference sequence). This CDR3 is 15 amino acids long. The CDR3 region has the DNA TGTGCCAGCAGCCCCAGCGGGACTAGCACAGATACGCAGTATTTT. Its protein product is CASSPSGTSTDTQYF.

The chain carries TRBV2 and TRBJ2-5, with TRBD2 matching 10 bases. Trimming cost V 3 bases and J 1 base; bases outside gene matches: 2. This CDR3 is 15 amino acids long. Germline CDR1 is SNHLY and CDR2 is FYNNEI. For the CDR3, the DNA is TGTGCCAGCAGTGACGCTAGCGGGAGCCAAGAGACCCAGTACTTC. Translated: CASSDASGSQETQYF.

There are many counts of this clonotype. The V and J genes are TRBV7-2 and TRBJ1-2, with 7 bases matching TRBD1. Germline CDR1 and CDR2: SGHTA and FQGNSA. With V trimmed by 5 bases and J by 0 bases, 6 bases remained unmatched. The CDR3 is 15 amino acids. CDR3: CASSPRDSANYGYTF. The CDR3 nucleotides read TGTGCCAGCAGCCCCCGGGACAGCGCTAACTATGGCTACACCTTC.

The rearrangement joins TRBV7-6 to TRBJ2-3, with 10 bases identical to TRBD2. The CDR3 spans 15 residues. The V and J ends lost 8 bases and 3 bases, in that order; junction bases with no gene match: 8. Germline CDR1 and CDR2: SGHVS and FNYEAQ. CDR3 nucleotides: TGTGCCAGCTGCCGCCTAGCGGGAGCGACAGATACGCAGTATTTT. It is translated as CASCRLAGATDTQYF. The full variable domain, completed using reference TRBV7-6 and TRBJ2-3, is GAGVSQSPRYKVTKRGQDVALRCDPISGHVSLYWYRQALGQGPEFLTYFNYEAQQDKSGLPNDRFSAERPEGSISTLTIQRTEQRDSAMYRCASCRLAGATDTQYFGPGTRLTVL.

This clonotype was detected once. V is TRBV27 and J is TRBJ2-7; the D is unclear. Trimming cost V 5 bases and J 3 bases, with 14 bases left between them. The CDR3 has 14 amino acids. CDR1 is MNHEY, CDR2 SMNVEV, per germline (reference sequence). This CDR3 reads CASSAPEFNYEQYF. CDR3 coding DNA: TGTGCCAGCAGTGCCCCGGAGTTCAACTACGAGCAGTACTTC.

The chain carries TRBV6-1 and TRBJ2-1; TRBD1 agrees at 9 bases. Germline values: CDR1 MNHNS, CDR2 SASEGT. The CDR3 is made up of 14 amino acids. Losses at the gene ends were 9 bases for V and 4 bases for J; bases not matched to a gene: 7. The CDR3 region has the DNA TGTGCCAGTACAGGGGGCGCAGGGTACAATGAGCAGTTCTTC. Its protein is CASTGGAGYNEQFF.

This clonotype was seen just once. A read error may produce the germline difference seen at one junction end. The chain employs TRBV28 and TRBJ1-2; D is undetermined. Germline V lookup: CDR1 MDHEN, CDR2 SYDVKM. The CDR3 totals 12 residues. CDR3 in DNA: TGTGCCAGCAGTTTGTCCAACTATGGCTACTCCTTC. This encodes CASSLSNYGYSF.

This clonotype occurred many times. The chain couples TRBV7-2 to TRBJ2-1, with a tentative D call TRBD1 (5 bases). CDR1 is SGHTA, CDR2 FQGNSA, per germline. The CDR3 extends over 13 amino acids. Trimming cost V 2 bases and J 7 bases, with 9 bases left between them. CDR3 loop: CASSLPQGNEQFF. The DNA for the CDR3 is TGTGCCAGCAGCTTACCCCAGGGTAATGAGCAGTTCTTC. The whole variable domain, filled in from reference TRBV7-2 and TRBJ2-1, reads GAGVSQSPSNKVTEKGKDVELRCDPISGHTALYWYRQSLGQGLEFLIYFQGNSAPDKSGLPSDRFSAERTGGSVSTLTIQRTQQEDSAVYLCASSLPQGNEQFFGPGTRLTVL.

The chain employs TRBV7-9 and TRBJ2-3, with 8 bases matching TRBD1. This CDR3 contains 17 residues. V trimming: 5 bases; J trimming: 2 bases; junction bases outside the gene matches: 12. Germline V gives CDR1 SEHNR, CDR2 FQNEAQ (reference sequence). The CDR3 coding sequence is TGTGCCAGCAGCGCAGCCCCCGGGACAGGCTACACAGATACGCAGTATTTT. Translated: CASSAAPGTGYTDTQYF.

The V and J genes are TRBV12-5 and TRBJ1-5; no firm D call. Per germline, CDR1 LGHNT and CDR2 FRNRAP. The CDR3 sequence is 12 residues long. V lost 7 bases and J lost 9, with 13 bases in between. The CDR3 protein is CASAPGDRPQHF. The CDR3 nucleotides are TGTGCTAGTGCTCCAGGTGACCGGCCCCAGCATTTT. The variable domain in full, completed from reference TRBV12-5 and TRBJ1-5, reads DARVTQTPRHKVTEMGQEVTMRCQPILGHNTVFWYRQTMMQGLELLAYFRNRAPLDDSGMPKDRFSAEMPDATLATLKIQPSEPRDSAVYFCASAPGDRPQHFGDGTRLSIL.

There are a few counts of this clonotype. The CDR3 nucleotides are TGTGCCAGCACGGGCCTAGCGGGAGGGCTCCGGGACGAGCAGTACTTC. Translated, it gives CASTGLAGGLRDEQYF. J is TRBJ2-7 and V is TRBV6-6, with 12 nucleotides matching TRBD2. CDR1 is MNHNY, CDR2 SVGAGI, per germline (reference sequence). V shed 7 bases, J shed 5 bases, and the junction held 12 bases outside the gene matches. CDR3 size: 16 residues.